The rows below give T cell receptor beta chains drawn from one sample of a study of PD-1 blockade in mismatch repair-deficient tumors. The repertoire was sequenced with immunoSEQ multiplex PCR; TCRdb's copy has only in-frame clones and lacks some. The sample lists around 120,000 clones, around nine tenths occurring once. This material consisted of peripheral blood, taken roughly 67 weeks after starting pembrolizumab. Source of these receptors: an adult with mismatch repair-deficient cancer. Each CDR3 is given with its conserved first and last residue. The order of the fields is D gene, J gene, V gene, clone size, CDR3 protein, CDR3 DNA. The D gene is left open where the match is weak. Rows may omit the clone size; those that give it use once, few, many or a size class.

TRBD1,TRBJ2-7,TRBV27,once,CASSLTGTGFYEQYF,TGTGCCAGCAGTCTAACCGGGACAGGGTTCTACGAGCAGTACTTC
TRBD1,TRBJ2-1,TRBV5-1,large,CASIAGTGSYNEQFF,TGCGCCAGCATCGCCGGGACAGGGAGCTACAATGAGCAGTTCTTC
TRBD1,TRBJ1-3,TRBV6-1,once,CASSGTRTGRVDTIYF,TGTGCCAGCAGTGGGACCCGGACAGGGAGGGTAGACACCATATATTTT
TRBD2,TRBJ2-3,TRBV4-1,NA,CASSLRTSESTDTQYF,TGCGCCAGCAGCCTGCGGACTAGCGAGAGCACAGATACGCAGTATTTT
NA,TRBJ2-7,TRBV7-8,NA,CASSIDSSSYEQYF,TGTGCCAGCAGCATTGACAGTAGCTCCTACGAGCAGTACTTC
NA,TRBJ2-3,TRBV6-5,NA,CASSYRPSGTDTQYF,TGTGCCAGCAGTTACAGGCCTAGCGGCACAGATACGCAGTATTTT
TRBD2,TRBJ2-7,TRBV5-6,NA,CASSLLRPGLAYYEQYF,TGTGCCAGCAGCTTGTTGCGCCCGGGACTAGCGTATTACGAGCAGTACTTC
NA,TRBJ2-7,TRBV7-9,NA,CASSPATLAHSYEQYF,TGTGCCAGCAGCCCAGCTACTCTAGCCCACTCCTACGAGCAGTACTTC
TRBD1,TRBJ1-4,TRBV6-7,few,CARKRQGRIEKLFF,TGTGCCAGGAAGCGACAGGGAAGAATTGAAAAACTGTTTTTT
TRBD1,TRBJ2-7,TRBV28,NA,CASSGTGGPEQYF,TGTGCCAGCAGTGGGACAGGGGGGCCCGAGCAGTACTTC
NA,TRBJ1-1,TRBV6-6,NA,CASSSHANTEAFF,TGTGCCAGCAGCTCACACGCGAACACTGAAGCTTTCTTT
NA,TRBJ1-5,TRBV15,NA,CATSRGSQPQHF,TGTGCCACCAGCAGGGGAAGTCAGCCCCAGCATTTT
NA,TRBJ1-5,TRBV6-1,NA,CASSERAHQPQHF,TGTGCCAGCAGTGAAAGGGCCCATCAGCCCCAGCATTTT
TRBD2,TRBJ2-7,TRBV5-4,NA,CASSSPGLAGDYEQYF,TGTGCCAGCAGCTCTCCGGGACTAGCGGGAGACTACGAGCAGTACTTC
NA,TRBJ1-5,TRBV6-6,few,CASSLRVDQPQHF,TGTGCCAGCAGTCTCAGGGTCGATCAGCCCCAGCATTTT
TRBD2,TRBJ2-5,TRBV5-1,NA,CASSLDLAGAHSRAQYF,TGCGCCAGCAGCTTGGACCTAGCGGGGGCCCACAGTAGGGCCCAGTACTTC
NA,TRBJ2-1,TRBV27,NA,CASILASGSYNEQFF,TGTGCCAGCATCCTAGCGTCAGGCTCCTACAATGAGCAGTTCTTC
NA,TRBJ2-5,TRBV25-1,NA,CASSPRNQESQYF,TGTGCCAGCAGCCCCAGGAACCAAGAGTCCCAGTACTTC
NA,TRBJ1-2,TRBV27,NA,CASSPSWINYGYTF,TGTGCCAGCAGTCCGTCGTGGATTAACTATGGCTACACCTTC
NA,TRBJ2-2,TRBV5-1,NA,CASSFLRGREDTGELFF,TGCGCCAGCAGCTTCCTCAGGGGGCGGGAGGACACCGGGGAGCTGTTTTTT
NA,TRBJ2-6,TRBV6-6,NA,CASSPYRSGANVLTF,TGTGCCAGCAGTCCTTATCGCTCTGGGGCCAACGTCCTGACTTTC
NA,TRBJ2-1,TRBV4-1,NA,CASSQTGRGHEQFF,TGCGCCAGCAGCCAAACAGGCCGTGGCCATGAGCAGTTCTTC
NA,TRBJ2-5,TRBV6-5,NA,CASSHEGRLQETQYF,TGTGCCAGCAGTCACGAAGGACGGCTCCAAGAGACCCAGTACTTC
NA,TRBJ2-1,TRBV21-1,NA,CASGLRQFANEQFF,TGTGCCAGCGGACTAAGGCAGTTCGCTAATGAGCAGTTCTTC
NA,TRBJ2-2,TRBV19,few,CASSRTEYARGERTGELFF,TGTGCCAGTAGTAGGACAGAATATGCGAGGGGGGAACGGACCGGGGAGCTGTTTTTT
TRBD1,TRBJ2-1,TRBV6-5,NA,CASSRQGYNEQFF,TGTGCCAGCAGTAGACAGGGCTACAATGAGCAGTTCTTC
NA,TRBJ2-7,TRBV5-4,NA,CASSLGVGGDEQYF,TGTGCCAGCAGCTTGGGGGTAGGGGGTGACGAGCAGTACTTC
TRBD2,TRBJ2-7,TRBV7-9,NA,CASSLQPGLAGEQYF,TGTGCCAGCAGCCTCCAGCCGGGACTAGCGGGGGAGCAGTACTTC
TRBD2,TRBJ2-7,TRBV5-1,NA,CASSLTSGGSYEQYF,TGCGCCAGCAGCTTGACTAGCGGGGGCTCCTACGAGCAGTACTTC
NA,TRBJ2-3,TRBV5-8,NA,CASSHAAPDTQYF,TGTGCCAGCAGCCACGCCGCTCCAGATACGCAGTATTTT
TRBD2,TRBJ2-7,TRBV5-6,NA,CASSSGGGYEQYF,TGTGCCAGCAGCTCCGGGGGGGGCTACGAGCAGTACTTC
NA,TRBJ2-1,TRBV2,NA,CASSVWDNEQFF,TGTGCCAGCAGTGTATGGGACAATGAGCAGTTCTTC
TRBD2,TRBJ2-1,TRBV13,once,CASSLTSSGAYNEQFF,TGTGCCAGCAGCTTAACTTCCAGCGGGGCCTACAATGAGCAGTTCTTC
NA,TRBJ2-7,TRBV4-2,NA,CASSPAGSSYEQYF,TGTGCCAGCAGCCCGGCCGGGTCGTCCTACGAGCAGTACTTC
NA,TRBJ2-7,TRBV29-1,once,CSVVRGSSYEQYF,TGCAGCGTTGTAAGGGGCTCGTCCTACGAGCAGTACTTC
NA,TRBJ2-7,TRBV7-9,NA,CASSSIDTGPPSYEQYF,TGTGCCAGCAGCTCAATCGACACAGGGCCCCCCTCCTACGAGCAGTACTTC
TRBD1,TRBJ2-7,TRBV11-2,NA,CASSSTGTGNYEQYF,TGTGCCAGCAGCTCTACCGGGACAGGGAACTACGAGCAGTACTTC
TRBD2,TRBJ2-1,TRBV5-1,NA,CASSLGTSGNNEQFF,TGCGCCAGCAGCTTGGGGACTAGCGGCAACAATGAGCAGTTCTTC
NA,TRBJ2-7,TRBV28,NA,CASSLRGVTRYEQYF,TGTGCCAGCAGTCTAAGGGGCGTAACGCGATACGAGCAGTACTTC
NA,TRBJ2-5,TRBV2,NA,CASSEDGAVQETQYF,TGTGCCAGCAGTGAAGACGGGGCGGTACAAGAGACCCAGTACTTC
NA,TRBJ2-1,TRBV18,few,CASSPTPSNEQFF,TGTGCCAGCTCACCTACTCCGAGCAATGAGCAGTTCTTC
NA,TRBJ2-5,TRBV30,once,CAWRRDFQETQYF,TGTGCCTGGAGACGGGACTTCCAAGAGACCCAGTACTTC
TRBD1,TRBJ2-7,TRBV2,NA,CASQPGQGAISSYEQYF,TGTGCCAGTCAACCGGGACAGGGGGCGATTAGCTCCTACGAGCAGTACTTC
NA,TRBJ2-1,TRBV27,NA,CASSLSGETHYNEQFF,TGTGCCAGCAGTTTATCGGGGGAGACGCACTACAATGAGCAGTTCTTC
NA,TRBJ2-7,TRBV4-2,NA,CASSQDGFYEQYF,TGTGCCAGCAGCCAAGATGGATTCTACGAGCAGTACTTC
TRBD2,TRBJ2-1,TRBV5-1,NA,CASSWIQTSGTYNEQFF,TGCGCCAGCAGCTGGATCCAGACTAGCGGGACCTACAATGAGCAGTTCTTC
TRBD1,TRBJ2-5,TRBV7-9,NA,CASSLADRGQETQYF,TGTGCCAGCAGCCTCGCCGACAGGGGCCAAGAGACCCAGTACTTC
NA,TRBJ2-1,TRBV7-3,NA,CASSLPTNRDEQFF,TGTGCCAGCAGCTTACCGACAAACCGGGACGAGCAGTTCTTC